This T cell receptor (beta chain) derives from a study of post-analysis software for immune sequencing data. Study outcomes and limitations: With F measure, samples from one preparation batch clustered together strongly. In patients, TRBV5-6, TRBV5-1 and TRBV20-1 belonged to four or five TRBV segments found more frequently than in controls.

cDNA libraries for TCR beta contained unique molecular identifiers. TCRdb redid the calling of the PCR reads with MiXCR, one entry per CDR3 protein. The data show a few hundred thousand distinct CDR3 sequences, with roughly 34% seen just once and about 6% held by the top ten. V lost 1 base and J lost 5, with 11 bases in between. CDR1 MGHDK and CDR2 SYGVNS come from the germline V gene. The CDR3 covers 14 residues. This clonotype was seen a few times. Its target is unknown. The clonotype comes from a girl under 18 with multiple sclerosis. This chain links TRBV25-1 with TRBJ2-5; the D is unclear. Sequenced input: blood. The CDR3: CASSELKGPETQYF. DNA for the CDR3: TGTGCCAGCAGTGAATTAAAGGGCCCCGAGACCCAGTACTTC.